A selection of T cell receptor beta chains follows, all from one sample in a study of beta chain features in type 1 diabetes. Using immunoSEQ multiplex PCR, the repertoire was profiled, and TCRdb retains in-frame clones only, with some absent. Of 430,000 or so clones listed, 10% to 12% are singletons. The sequencing input was naive CD4+ T cells from blood. Every receptor here comes from a young woman in good health. CDR3s include the opening cysteine and the closing phenylalanine or tryptophan. A D gene is named only where the DNA matches it firmly. Some rows mark clone size as missing; the rest say once, few, many or name a class of expanded clone.

>TRBJ2-7|.|.|TRBV30
TGTGCCTGGAGTTTGTCCTACGAGCAGTACTTC
CAWSLSYEQYF
>TRBJ2-1|.|TRBD2|TRBV7-2
TGTGCCAGCAGACCCCTAGTGGCGGGGGCCTACAATGAGCAGTTCTTC
CASRPLVAGAYNEQFF
>TRBJ1-1|.|.|TRBV14
TGTGCCAGCAGTCAATGGGGGGGCATTATGAACACTGAAGCTTTCTTT
CASSQWGGIMNTEAFF
>TRBJ2-7|once|.|TRBV7-2
TGTGCCAGCAGCCACGACAGGTTTTCCTACGAGCAGTACTTC
CASSHDRFSYEQYF
>TRBJ1-6|few|TRBD1|TRBV7-2
TGTGCCAGCAGCTTGGACAGGAACTATTCACCCCTCCACTTT
CASSLDRNYSPLHF
>TRBJ2-4|many|.|TRBV15
TGTGCCACCAGCGGCATTCCAGGGCTTCGAAACATTCAGTACTTC
CATSGIPGLRNIQYF
>TRBJ1-4|.|.|TRBV9
TGTGCCAGCAGCGTACATCGCCAGGCTGAAAAACTGTTTTTT
CASSVHRQAEKLFF
>TRBJ2-2|few|.|TRBV29-1
TGCAGCGTTGAAGTCCCTGGCAGCCAACTCTCGAACACCGGGGAGCTGTTTTTT
CSVEVPGSQLSNTGELFF
>TRBJ1-4|.|TRBD1|TRBV7-9
TGTGCCAGCAGGAGGACAGGCTATAATGAAAAACTGTTTTTT
CASRRTGYNEKLFF
>TRBJ1-4|few|.|TRBV2
TGTGCCAGCAGTGAATCAGGGGTTAATGAAAAACTGTTTTTT
CASSESGVNEKLFF
>TRBJ1-2|few|.|TRBV28
TGTGCCAGCAGTATTTCCCTACGGGGCTATGGCTACACCTTC
CASSISLRGYGYTF
>TRBJ1-4|many|TRBD1|TRBV29-1
TGCAGCGTCGCAGGGACAGGGGGACTGTTTTTT
CSVAGTGGLFF
>TRBJ2-3|.|.|TRBV30
TGTGCCTGTCTAGGGGCCCGCGCGCAGTATTTT
CACLGARAQYF
>TRBJ2-2|once|.|TRBV7-2
TGTGCCAGCGGCCCCTCGGGACGCGCCGGGGAGCTGTTTTTT
CASGPSGRAGELFF
>TRBJ2-1|few|TRBD1|TRBV9
TGTGCCAGCAGCGTAGATGTTGGGGTAGCGACAGGGGAGCAGTTCTTC
CASSVDVGVATGEQFF
>TRBJ1-4|.|.|TRBV9
TGTGCCAGCAGCGCCCTCGGAGGGGGTGATGAAAAACTGTTTTTT
CASSALGGGDEKLFF
>TRBJ1-2|.|.|TRBV30
TGTGCCTGGAAACCGGGGGGACGCAACAACTATGGCTACACCTTC
CAWKPGGRNNYGYTF
>TRBJ2-7|few|TRBD2|TRBV7-2
TGTGCCAGCAGCTTGACTAGCGGGGAAACCTACGAGCAGTACTTC
CASSLTSGETYEQYF
>TRBJ2-5|.|TRBD2|TRBV9
TGTGCCAGCAGCGTATATGGGACTAGCGGGAGCTTGACTCAGGAGACCCAGTACTTC
CASSVYGTSGSLTQETQYF
>TRBJ2-5|.|TRBD2|TRBV18
TGTGCCAGCTCGTTGGGGACTAGCGGACAAGAGACCCAGTACTTC
CASSLGTSGQETQYF
>TRBJ1-2|once|.|TRBV2
TGTGCCAGCACCCTAGACAGTCATGGCTACACCTTC
CASTLDSHGYTF
>TRBJ2-5|few|TRBD2|TRBV5-1
TGCGCCAGCAGCTTGAGCGGGGGATACGGAGAGACCCAGTACTTC
CASSLSGGYGETQYF
>TRBJ2-1|.|TRBD2|TRBV9
TGTGCCAGCAGCGTAGCGGCGGGAGGGCAGAATGAGCAGTTCTTC
CASSVAAGGQNEQFF
>TRBJ2-1|few|.|TRBV14
TGTGCCAGTAGGAGACTAACCTACAATGAGCAGTTCTTC
CASRRLTYNEQFF
>TRBJ1-2|few|.|TRBV6-5
TGTGCCAGCAGTTACTCCAGGGGCGCCGGCTATGGCTACACCTTC
CASSYSRGAGYGYTF
>TRBJ2-7|few|TRBD1|TRBV5-1
TGCGCCAGCAGCTTTACGGGACAGGGTCTTTACGAGCAGTACTTC
CASSFTGQGLYEQYF
>TRBJ2-2|few|.|TRBV7-8
TGTGCCAGCAGCAGAGACAGAAACGGGGAGCTGTTTTTT
CASSRDRNGELFF
>TRBJ2-3|.|TRBD1|TRBV29-1
TGCAGCGTTGATTCGGGACAGGGCGCCACAGATACGCAGTATTTT
CSVDSGQGATDTQYF
>TRBJ1-1|.|.|TRBV18
TGTGCCAGCTCACTATCTTCGCAGGGCGAAGCTTTCTTT
CASSLSSQGEAFF
>TRBJ1-1|few|.|TRBV5-6
TGTGCCAGCAGCTTGGTGGCACAGCCGTTCACTGAAGCTTTCTTT
CASSLVAQPFTEAFF
>TRBJ2-6|.|.|TRBV5-6
TGTGCCAGCAGCTTAGCCAAAACCGGGGCCAACGTCCTGACTTTC
CASSLAKTGANVLTF
>TRBJ2-3|.|.|TRBV15
TGTGCCACCAGCAGGACTAAAGGGGTGGATACGCAGTATTTT
CATSRTKGVDTQYF
>TRBJ2-1|.|.|TRBV6-6
TGTGCCAGCAGCACACCTTCGGGCATAAGGGTTGAGCAGTTCTTC
CASSTPSGIRVEQFF
>TRBJ1-3|.|.|TRBV23-1
TGCGCCAGCAGTCCCCACCCCGGTAACACCATATATTTT
CASSPHPGNTIYF
>TRBJ2-1|few|.|TRBV20-1
TGCAGTGCGGGGATTTGGAATGAGCAGTTCTTC
CSAGIWNEQFF
>TRBJ1-4|few|TRBD1|TRBV6-4
TGTGCCAGCAGCCTCCGGGACAGCGCAGCTAATGAAAAACTGTTTTTT
CASSLRDSAANEKLFF
>TRBJ1-2|few|.|TRBV29-1
TGCAGCGTTGTGTCATTTGGATTTGGCTACACCTTC
CSVVSFGFGYTF
>TRBJ2-3|few|.|TRBV23-1
TGCGCCAGCAGTCAACCCGAATTAGCGGAGGGCACAGATACGCAGTATTTT
CASSQPELAEGTDTQYF
>TRBJ2-3|few|.|TRBV27
TGTGCCAGCAGTCTGTTTGGTTGGGGCACAGATACGCAGTATTTT
CASSLFGWGTDTQYF
>TRBJ2-1|.|.|TRBV19
TGTGCCAGTAGTACTGGCCTCAGGGGAATAAAAAACAATGAGCAGTTCTTC
CASSTGLRGIKNNEQFF
>TRBJ2-1|.|TRBD2|TRBV7-2
TGTGCCAGCAGCTTAGACGCGGGGGATGAGCAGTTCTTC
CASSLDAGDEQFF
>TRBJ1-4|few|.|TRBV5-6
TGTGCCAGCAGCTTGCGGGGGATCAATGAAAAACTGTTTTTT
CASSLRGINEKLFF
>TRBJ1-1|.|.|TRBV11-1
TGTGCCAGCAGCTTGGGGATGAACACTGAAGCTTTCTTT
CASSLGMNTEAFF
>TRBJ2-7|few|TRBD1|TRBV5-4
TGTGCCAGCAGCTTTCGCGGACAGGGCCTCTACGAGCAGTACTTC
CASSFRGQGLYEQYF
>TRBJ2-7|few|TRBD2|TRBV4-2
TGTGCCAGCAGCCCATTGGGACTAGCGGGAGCCGAGCAGTACTTC
CASSPLGLAGAEQYF
>TRBJ2-5|few|.|TRBV5-4
TGTGCCAGCAGCCCGGGACGGCAAGAAGAGACCCAGTACTTC
CASSPGRQEETQYF
>TRBJ2-7|few|TRBD2|TRBV7-9
TGTGCCAGCAGCTACGGGAGGGTGATCGGCTCCTACGAGCAGTACTTC
CASSYGRVIGSYEQYF
>TRBJ2-7|few|.|TRBV6-6
TGTGCCAGCAGTTACTCGTTCTCAACTTACGAGCAGTACTTC
CASSYSFSTYEQYF